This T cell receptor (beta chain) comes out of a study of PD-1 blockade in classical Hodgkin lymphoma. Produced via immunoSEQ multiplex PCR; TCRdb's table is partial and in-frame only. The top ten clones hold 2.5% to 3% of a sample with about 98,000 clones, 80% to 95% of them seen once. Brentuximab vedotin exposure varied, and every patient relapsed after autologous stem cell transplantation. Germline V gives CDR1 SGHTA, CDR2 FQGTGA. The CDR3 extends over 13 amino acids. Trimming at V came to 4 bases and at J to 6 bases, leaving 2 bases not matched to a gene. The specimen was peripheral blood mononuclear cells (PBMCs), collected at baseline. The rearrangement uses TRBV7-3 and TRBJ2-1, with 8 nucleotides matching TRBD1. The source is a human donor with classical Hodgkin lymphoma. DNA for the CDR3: TGTGCCAGCAGCTGGACAGGGCCCAATGAGCAGTTCTTC. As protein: CASSWTGPNEQFF.